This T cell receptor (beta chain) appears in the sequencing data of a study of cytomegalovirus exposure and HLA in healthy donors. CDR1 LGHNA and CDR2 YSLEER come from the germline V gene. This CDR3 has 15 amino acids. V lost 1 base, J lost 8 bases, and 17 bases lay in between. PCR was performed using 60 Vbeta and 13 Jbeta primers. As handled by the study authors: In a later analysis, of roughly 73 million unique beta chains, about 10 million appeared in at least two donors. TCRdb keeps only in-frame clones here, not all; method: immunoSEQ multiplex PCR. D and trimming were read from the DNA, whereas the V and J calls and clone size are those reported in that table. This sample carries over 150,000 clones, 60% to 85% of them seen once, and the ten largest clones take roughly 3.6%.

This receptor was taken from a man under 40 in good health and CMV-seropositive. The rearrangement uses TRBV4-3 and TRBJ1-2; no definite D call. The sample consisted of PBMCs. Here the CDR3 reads CASSQALTEGRGYTF. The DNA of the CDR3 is TGCGCCAGCAGCCAAGCGCTAACAGAGGGCCGGGGCTACACCTTC.